Listed below are T cell receptor beta chains from one sample, sequenced in a study of CD8 T cells in Susac syndrome. TCRdb analysed the immunoSEQ multiplex PCR reads with MiXCR anew, one entry per CDR3 protein. Of hundreds of thousands of distinct CDR3 sequences in the sample, 85% to 95% were seen once. Input material: CD4+ T cells from PBMCs. These receptors were collected from a human donor with multiple sclerosis. CDR3s include the opening cysteine and the closing phenylalanine or tryptophan. Fields, in order: J gene, clone size, D gene, V gene, CDR3 protein, CDR3 DNA. The D gene is left open where the match is weak. Clone size is given for some rows only: seen once, a few or many times, or a class if the clone is expanded.

TRBJ2-5 | few | - | TRBV18 | CASSPTEETQYF | TGTGCCAGCTCACCAACTGAAGAGACCCAGTACTTC
TRBJ2-1 | - | - | TRBV5-1 | CASSLPGNEQFF | TGTGCCAGCAGTTTACCCGGGAATGAGCAGTTCTTC
TRBJ1-1 | - | - | TRBV30 | CAWSFPRQRSFIGTEAFF | TGTGCCTGGAGTTTCCCCAGACAGCGTTCCTTCATCGGCACTGAAGCTTTCTTT
TRBJ2-1 | - | - | TRBV3-1 | CASSRSPTGRSSYEQFF | TGTGCCAGCAGCCGATCCCCGACAGGACGCAGTTCCTATGAGCAGTTCTTC
TRBJ2-7 | - | - | TRBV11-1 | CATSLGRTYEQYF | TGTGCCACCAGCTTGGGCAGAACCTACGAGCAGTACTTC
TRBJ1-5 | - | - | TRBV2 | CASRSGGNQPQHF | TGTGCCAGCAGATCCGGGGGAAATCAGCCCCAGCATTTT
TRBJ2-3 | once | TRBD1 | TRBV5-6 | CASSPGTPGQGIDTQYF | TGTGCCAGCAGTCCGGGAACACCGGGACAGGGTATAGATACGCAGTATTTT
TRBJ1-1 | - | - | TRBV3-1 | CASSQDGRSEAFF | TGTGCCAGCAGCCAAGATGGAAGGAGTGAAGCTTTCTTT
TRBJ1-1 | - | - | TRBV30 | CAWRRMANTEAFF | TGTGCCTGGAGAAGAATGGCGAACACTGAAGCTTTCTTT
TRBJ2-1 | - | - | TRBV30 | CAWSGLGGGEQFF | TGTGCCTGGAGTGGCCTCGGGGGTGGCGAGCAGTTCTTC
TRBJ2-7 | - | TRBD1 | TRBV7-6 | CASSSNDRVYEQYF | TGTGCCAGCAGCTCAAATGACAGGGTCTACGAGCAGTACTTC
TRBJ2-5 | - | - | TRBV19 | CASGTHQETQYF | TGTGCCAGTGGGACCCACCAAGAGACCCAGTACTTC
TRBJ2-1 | - | TRBD2 | TRBV18 | CASSPPGLDSNEQFF | TGTGCCAGCTCACCCCCGGGACTAGATTCCAATGAGCAGTTCTTC
TRBJ1-3 | - | - | TRBV29-1 | CSVEKGTGNTIYF | TGCAGCGTTGAAAAGGGCACGGGAAACACCATATATTTT
TRBJ2-5 | - | - | TRBV7-8 | CASSPRSNDQETQYF | TGTGCCAGCAGCCCGCGATCTAACGACCAAGAGACCCAGTACTTC
TRBJ1-2 | - | - | TRBV9 | CASSVGQGRTYGYTF | TGTGCCAGCAGCGTAGGCCAGGGAAGGACCTATGGCTACACCTTC
TRBJ1-1 | - | - | TRBV3-1 | CASSQGFTVNTEAFF | TGTGCCAGCAGCCAAGGATTTACAGTGAACACTGAAGCTTTCTTT
TRBJ1-5 | once | - | TRBV12-5 | CASGALSNQPQHF | TGTGCTAGTGGTGCGCTGAGCAATCAGCCCCAGCATTTT
TRBJ2-7 | - | - | TRBV6-5 | CASSYFETSEQYF | TGTGCCAGCAGTTATTTTGAAACCAGCGAGCAGTACTTC
TRBJ2-1 | - | TRBD2 | TRBV20-1 | CSARLAGGRYNEQFF | TGCAGTGCTAGATTAGCGGGGGGGCGCTACAATGAGCAGTTCTTC
TRBJ1-5 | - | - | TRBV15 | CATSRDAGRLGNQPQHF | TGTGCCACCAGCAGAGATGCCGGACGGTTGGGCAATCAGCCCCAGCATTTT
TRBJ1-1 | - | - | TRBV5-1 | CASSPEARNTEAFF | TGCGCCAGCAGCCCGGAGGCGCGGAACACTGAAGCTTTCTTT
TRBJ1-6 | - | TRBD1 | TRBV11-1 | CASRPGQGQNSPLHF | TGTGCCAGCAGACCGGGACAGGGACAAAATTCACCCCTCCACTTT
TRBJ1-2 | - | - | TRBV11-2 | CASSLVDGNYGYTF | TGTGCCAGCAGCTTAGTCGACGGTAACTATGGCTACACCTTC
TRBJ1-5 | - | - | TRBV18 | CASSLGTPDQPQHF | TGTGCCAGCTCCCTCGGGACTCCGGATCAGCCCCAGCATTTT
TRBJ1-6 | - | TRBD1 | TRBV9 | CASSGGTGDDSPLHF | TGTGCCAGCAGCGGAGGAACAGGGGATGATTCACCCCTCCACTTT
TRBJ1-5 | - | - | TRBV7-8 | CASSFGRSNQPQHF | TGTGCCAGCAGCTTTGGCAGGAGCAATCAGCCCCAGCATTTT
TRBJ2-6 | few | - | TRBV5-4 | CASSPESSGANVLTF | TGTGCCAGCAGCCCCGAGTCCTCTGGGGCCAACGTCCTGACTTTC
TRBJ2-1 | once | TRBD2 | TRBV4-1 | CASSRQTSGGLPAYNEQFF | TGCGCCAGCAGCCGCCAGACTAGCGGGGGCCTACCTGCCTACAATGAGCAGTTCTTC
TRBJ1-1 | - | TRBD1 | TRBV29-1 | CSGRTGSDTEAFF | TGCAGCGGGCGGACAGGTAGCGACACTGAAGCTTTCTTT
TRBJ1-2 | - | - | TRBV6-5 | CASSYSRQDNYGYTF | TGTGCCAGCAGTTACTCTCGGCAGGACAACTATGGCTACACCTTC
TRBJ2-5 | - | TRBD2 | TRBV5-1 | CASSLGASGEETQYF | TGCGCCAGCAGCTTGGGTGCTAGCGGGGAAGAGACCCAGTACTTC
TRBJ2-5 | - | - | TRBV3-1 | CASSQARQTQYF | TGTGCCAGCAGCCAAGCCCGACAGACCCAGTACTTC
TRBJ1-2 | - | - | TRBV12-3/TRBV12-4 | CASSTRAPRYGYTF | TGTGCCAGCAGTACCAGGGCACCGAGATATGGCTACACCTTC
TRBJ2-1 | - | - | TRBV2 | CASRNYNEQFF | TGTGCCAGCAGGAACTACAATGAGCAGTTCTTC
TRBJ1-4 | - | TRBD1 | TRBV7-9 | CASSLGTGGEKLFF | TGTGCCAGCAGCTTAGGGACAGGGGGTGAAAAACTGTTTTTT
TRBJ2-5 | - | - | TRBV20-1 | CSSRDGVRKTQYF | TGCAGTTCCCGGGACGGGGTTAGGAAGACCCAGTACTTC
TRBJ1-2 | - | - | TRBV23-1 | CASSQSRLYGYTF | TGCGCCAGCAGTCAATCGCGATTATATGGCTACACCTTC
TRBJ2-4 | - | TRBD2 | TRBV3-1 | CASSQLAGALTAKNIQYF | TGTGCCAGCAGCCAACTAGCGGGGGCCCTAACAGCCAAAAACATTCAGTACTTC
TRBJ2-5 | - | TRBD2 | TRBV7-2 | CASSHEGTSGIETQYF | TGTGCCAGCAGCCATGAAGGGACTAGCGGGATAGAGACCCAGTACTTC
TRBJ1-2 | - | - | TRBV29-1 | CSVVAGHLGEGYTF | TGCAGCGTTGTCGCCGGACACCTTGGGGAGGGCTACACCTTC
TRBJ1-6 | - | - | TRBV3-1 | CASSQDEGLPKTPLHF | TGTGCCAGCAGCCAAGATGAGGGGCTGCCTAAGACACCCCTCCACTTT
TRBJ2-1 | - | TRBD2 | TRBV5-1 | CASSLAGGGGVHEQFF | TGCGCCAGCAGCTTGGCCGGTGGCGGGGGGGTTCATGAGCAGTTCTTC
TRBJ2-7 | - | - | TRBV29-1 | CSVGQGRYEQYF | TGCAGCGTTGGTCAGGGGAGGTACGAGCAGTACTTC
TRBJ1-4 | - | - | TRBV7-2 | CASSFRGQTYEKLFF | TGTGCCAGCAGCTTCCGCGGACAGACGTATGAAAAACTGTTTTTT
TRBJ2-5 | - | TRBD2 | TRBV3-1 | CASSPEKGGMETQYF | TGTGCCAGCAGCCCAGAGAAGGGAGGGATGGAGACCCAGTACTTC
TRBJ1-6 | - | TRBD1 | TRBV9 | CASSARDSDNSPLHF | TGTGCCAGCAGCGCACGGGACAGTGATAATTCACCCCTCCACTTT
TRBJ2-3 | - | - | TRBV25-1 | CASSGTGFPDTQYF | TGTGCCAGCAGTGGCACAGGGTTCCCAGATACGCAGTATTTT
TRBJ1-5 | - | - | TRBV12-3/TRBV12-4 | CASSFGGRQPQHF | TGTGCCAGCAGTTTTGGGGGCCGGCAGCCCCAGCATTTT
TRBJ1-1 | - | - | TRBV3-1 | CASSQIRTNTEAFF | TGTGCCAGCAGCCAAATTAGGACGAACACTGAAGCTTTCTTT
TRBJ2-7 | - | TRBD1 | TRBV5-1 | CASSLEGTGSSYEQYF | TGCGCCAGCAGCTTGGAGGGGACAGGCTCCTCCTACGAGCAGTACTTC
TRBJ1-4 | few | - | TRBV7-9 | CASSPAGREKLFF | TGTGCCAGCAGCCCCGCTGGCCGCGAAAAACTGTTTTTT